The 9 T cell receptor beta chains below come from one sample, sequenced in a study of naive and memory T cell subsets (dated by TCRdb to the late 2010s). Read against the paper, the sample's treatment or condition label means: skin biopsy from PPD injection site in Mantoux-positive individual. Total RNA was used without cell sorting and was treated with RQ1 DNase before reverse transcription, with a target input of about 1 to 1000 ng. Libraries were constructed by UMI-ligation and nested PCR. The run used an Illumina MiSeq. For the blood and skin samples, reverse transcription of TCR RNA was done with SuperScript IV along with alpha and beta constant region primers. In-frame beta chains were kept once TCRdb had trimmed the public reads at Q25 with fastp and called clones with MiXCR. Every entry covers one CDR3 protein and lists the most common genes and DNA from its rows. The sample profile shows over 15,000 distinct CDR3 sequences; 7.5% to 10% of them were found once. Around 7% of the sample lies in the top ten.

The material was skin, obtained from a tuberculin skin test site. These receptors originate from an adult in good health.

The table lists this clonotype with many counts. The chain employs TRBV4-1 and TRBJ2-2, with D maybe TRBD1 (6 bases). This CDR3 is 14 amino acids long. With 4 bases removed from V and 5 bases from J, the gap between germline ends came to 11 bases. Germline-derived CDR1 and CDR2 are MGHRA and YSYEKL. CDR3 loop: CASSRIRGTGELFF. For the CDR3, the DNA is TGCGCCAGCAGCCGCATCAGGGGTACCGGGGAGCTGTTTTTT.

This clonotype was counted many times. The rearrangement links TRBV29-1 to TRBJ1-1; D unresolved. The V gene's germline CDR1 is SQVTM and CDR2 ANQGSEA. The V end lost 3 bases, the J end lost 2 bases, and 4 bases lay between the germline ends. This CDR3 has 11 amino acids. CDR3 sequence: CSVDRNTEAFF. CDR3 sequence (DNA): TGCAGCGTTGACCGAAACACTGAAGCTTTCTTT.

Note on this clonotype: This may arise from a read error, as a much more abundant clone is one base away. The chain links TRBV27 to TRBJ2-7; tentatively, D is TRBD1 (5 bases). The CDR3 loop spans 13 amino acids. The germline V gene has CDR1 MNHEY and CDR2 SMNVEV (reference sequence). V was pared by 4 bases and J by 5 bases, with 12 bases between. CDR3 amino acids: CASSYKIGDEQYF. CDR3 in DNA: TGTGCCAGCAGTTATAAGATAGGGGACGAGCAGTACTTC.

This chain uses TRBV14 with TRBJ2-7; D remains ambiguous. The germline gives CDR1 SGHDN, CDR2 FVKESK. The CDR3 spans 11 residues. With 1 base removed from V and 9 bases from J, the gap between germline ends came to 7 bases. The chain's CDR3 is CASSQGPGQYF. CDR3 nucleotide sequence: TGTGCCAGCAGCCAAGGTCCCGGGCAGTACTTC.

This chain joins TRBV15 and TRBJ2-3; 12 bases line up with TRBD2. Unmatched junction bases numbered 4, after V lost 1 base and J lost 5 bases. Germline V gives CDR1 LNHNV, CDR2 YYDKDF (reference sequence). The CDR3 contains 16 residues. The CDR3 here is CATSRGLAGALDTQYF. The CDR3 nucleotides are TGTGCCACCAGCAGAGGACTAGCGGGAGCCTTAGATACGCAGTATTTT.

This clonotype occurred a few times. The chain employs TRBV4-1 and TRBJ1-2; the D is unclear. Trimming left V 0 bases short and J 6 bases short, with 20 bases between. Germline V gene sequence: CDR1 MGHRA, CDR2 YSYEKL. CDR3 length: 17 amino acids. CDR3 residues: CASSQEPSVLLGDGYTF. CDR3 DNA sequence: TGCGCCAGCAGCCAAGAGCCTTCAGTCCTGCTTGGGGATGGCTACACCTTC.

The chain employs TRBV6-2 or TRBV6-3 and TRBJ2-2; 12 bases map to TRBD1. V gave up 9 bases and J gave up 6 bases; unmatched junction bases: 17. The CDR3 length is 18 residues. Germline V gives CDR1 MNHEY, CDR2 SVGEGT. CDR3 DNA sequence: TGTGCCAGTATTCCGGGACAGGGGGCGTCTCGAAGGTCCGGGGAGCTGTTTTTT. It translates to CASIPGQGASRRSGELFF.

In regard to this clonotype: Here the CDR3 omits its conserved ending phenylalanine or tryptophan, so a read error is the likely source. The chain recombines TRBV7-6 with TRBJ2-3, with TRBD1 identical over 9 bases. CDR1 is SGHVS, CDR2 FNYEAQ, per germline. This CDR3 contains 17 residues. Trimming at V came to 5 bases and at J to 4 bases, leaving 13 bases not matched to a gene. CDR3 amino acids: CASSPPAGTGKSDTQYS. As DNA, the CDR3 is TGTGCCAGCAGCCCCCCAGCCGGGACAGGGAAATCAGATACGCAGTATTCT.

This clonotype was recorded many times. The chain combines TRBV5-1 with TRBJ2-5; TRBD2 agrees at 9 bases. This CDR3 has 15 amino acids. With V trimmed by 5 bases and J by 1 base, 6 bases remained unmatched. The germline V gene has CDR1 SGHRS and CDR2 YFSETQ. CDR3 sequence reads: CASSLAGQPQETQYF. The CDR3, as DNA: TGCGCCAGCAGTCTAGCGGGACAACCCCAAGAGACCCAGTACTTC.